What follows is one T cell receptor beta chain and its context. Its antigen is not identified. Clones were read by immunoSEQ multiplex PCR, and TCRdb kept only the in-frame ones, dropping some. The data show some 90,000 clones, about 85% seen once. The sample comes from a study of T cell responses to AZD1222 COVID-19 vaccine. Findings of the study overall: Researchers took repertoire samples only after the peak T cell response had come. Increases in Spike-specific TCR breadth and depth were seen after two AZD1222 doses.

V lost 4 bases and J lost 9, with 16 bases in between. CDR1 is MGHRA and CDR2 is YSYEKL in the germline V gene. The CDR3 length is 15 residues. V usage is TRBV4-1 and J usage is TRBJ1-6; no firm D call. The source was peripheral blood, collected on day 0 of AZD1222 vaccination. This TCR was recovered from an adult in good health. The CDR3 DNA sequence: TGCGCCAGCAGCCCATCCCGGGCGTTCAGTTCACCCCTCCACTTT. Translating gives CASSPSRAFSSPLHF.